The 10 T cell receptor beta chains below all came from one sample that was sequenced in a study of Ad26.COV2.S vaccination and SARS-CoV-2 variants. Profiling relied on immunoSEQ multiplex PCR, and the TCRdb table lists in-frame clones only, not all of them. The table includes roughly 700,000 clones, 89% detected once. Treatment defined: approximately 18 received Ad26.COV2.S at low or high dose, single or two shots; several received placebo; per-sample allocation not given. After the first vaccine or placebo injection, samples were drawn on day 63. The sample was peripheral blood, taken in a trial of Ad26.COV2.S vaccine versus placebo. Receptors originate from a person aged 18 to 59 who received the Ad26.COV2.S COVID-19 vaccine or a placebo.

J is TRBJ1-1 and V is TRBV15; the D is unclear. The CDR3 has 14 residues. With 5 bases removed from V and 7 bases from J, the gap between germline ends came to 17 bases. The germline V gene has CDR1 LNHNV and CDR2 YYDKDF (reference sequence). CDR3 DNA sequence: TGTGCCACCAGCCCGAGGGAAGGGATTGGTGAAGCTTTCTTT. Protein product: CATSPREGIGEAFF.

The CDR3 reads CASSRYSLGQQYF. As DNA, the CDR3 is TGTGCCAGCAGCCGATACTCCTTGGGGCAGCAGTACTTC. The chain employs TRBV14 and TRBJ2-5; possible D gene TRBD1, 5 bases. V lost 4 bases and J 11 bases, leaving 17 bases between the germline ends. CDR3 length: 13 amino acids. Germline V gives CDR1 SGHDN, CDR2 FVKESK.

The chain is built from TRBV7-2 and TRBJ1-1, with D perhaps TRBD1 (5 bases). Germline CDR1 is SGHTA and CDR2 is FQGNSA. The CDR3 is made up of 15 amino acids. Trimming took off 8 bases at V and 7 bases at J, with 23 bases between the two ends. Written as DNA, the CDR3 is TGTGCCAGCGATACTACCAGGGCGTCGGGAGGTGAAGCTTTCTTT. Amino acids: CASDTTRASGGEAFF.

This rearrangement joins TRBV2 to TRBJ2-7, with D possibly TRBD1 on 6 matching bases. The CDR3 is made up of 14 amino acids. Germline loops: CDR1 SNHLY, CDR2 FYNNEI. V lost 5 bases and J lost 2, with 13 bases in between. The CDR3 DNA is TGTGCCAGCAGTCGGGACACTCAACCCTACGAGCAGTACTTC. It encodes CASSRDTQPYEQYF.

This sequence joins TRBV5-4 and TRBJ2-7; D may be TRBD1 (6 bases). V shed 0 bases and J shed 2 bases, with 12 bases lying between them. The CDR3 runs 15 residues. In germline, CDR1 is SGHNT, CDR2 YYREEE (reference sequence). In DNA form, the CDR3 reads TGTGCCAGCAGCTTGGGGGGGACACAAGCCTACGAGCAGTACTTC. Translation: CASSLGGTQAYEQYF.

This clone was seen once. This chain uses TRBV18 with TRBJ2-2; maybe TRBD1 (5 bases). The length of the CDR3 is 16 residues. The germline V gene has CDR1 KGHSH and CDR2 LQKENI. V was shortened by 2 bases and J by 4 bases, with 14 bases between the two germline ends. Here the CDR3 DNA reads TGTGCCAGCTCACCAACTCGACAGATAGGCACCGGGGAGCTGTTTTTT. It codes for CASSPTRQIGTGELFF. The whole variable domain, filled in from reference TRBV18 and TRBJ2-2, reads NAGVMQNPRHLVRRRGQEARLRCSPMKGHSHVYWYRQLPEEGLKFMVYLQKENIIDESGMPKERFSAEFPKEGPSILRIQQVVRGDSAAYFCASSPTRQIGTGELFFGEGSRLTVL.

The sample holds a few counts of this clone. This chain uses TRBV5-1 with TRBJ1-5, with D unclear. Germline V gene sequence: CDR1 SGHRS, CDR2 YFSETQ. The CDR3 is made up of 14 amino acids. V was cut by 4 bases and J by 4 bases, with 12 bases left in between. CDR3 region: CASSAGPENQPQHF. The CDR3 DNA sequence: TGCGCCAGCAGCGCCGGACCGGAAAATCAGCCCCAGCATTTT.

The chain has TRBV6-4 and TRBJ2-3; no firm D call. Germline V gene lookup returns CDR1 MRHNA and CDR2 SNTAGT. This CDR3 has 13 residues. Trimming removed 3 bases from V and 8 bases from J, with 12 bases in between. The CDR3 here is CASSDRHTGTQYF. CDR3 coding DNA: TGTGCCAGCAGTGATCGTCACACCGGTACGCAGTATTTT.

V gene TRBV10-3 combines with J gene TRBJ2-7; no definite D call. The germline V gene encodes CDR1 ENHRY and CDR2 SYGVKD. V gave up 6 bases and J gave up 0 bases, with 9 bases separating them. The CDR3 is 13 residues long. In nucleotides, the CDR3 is TGTGCCATCAGGGACGGCGACTCCTACGAGCAGTACTTC. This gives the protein CAIRDGDSYEQYF.

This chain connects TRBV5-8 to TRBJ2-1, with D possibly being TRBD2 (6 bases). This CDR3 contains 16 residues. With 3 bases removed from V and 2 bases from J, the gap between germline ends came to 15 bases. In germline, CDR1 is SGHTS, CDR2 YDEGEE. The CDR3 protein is CASSSTGTGTYNEQFF. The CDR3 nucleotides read TGTGCCAGCAGCTCCACCGGGACTGGAACCTACAATGAGCAGTTCTTC.